This entry is about one T cell receptor beta chain. Clones were read by immunoSEQ multiplex PCR, and TCRdb kept only the in-frame ones, dropping some. The sample comprises over 200,000 clones, over 80% of which are singletons, and 10% to 13% rests with the top ten. The data derive from a study of blood T cell repertoires in COVID-19. The CDR3 extends over 13 amino acids. Trimming shortened V by 7 bases and J by 7 bases, and 14 bases separated the two germline ends. CDR1 SGHNT and CDR2 YYREEE come from the germline V gene (reference sequence). The source of this sequence is a man aged 18 to 30 with acute COVID-19. The sample was PBMCs or T cells enriched from blood (not recorded which). The V call is TRBV5-4, the J call TRBJ2-2; D possibly corresponds to TRBD1 (6 bases). CDR3 sequence reads: CASRRETGGELFF. The DNA for the CDR3 is TGTGCCAGCCGTCGAGAGACAGGCGGGGAGCTGTTTTTT.